Relative to its sample, the clone carrying this T cell receptor beta chain is medium-sized. The data derive from a study of technical replicates of blood from a few donors. TCRdb keeps only in-frame clones here, not all; method: immunoSEQ multiplex PCR. Counted here are tens of thousands of clones, more than 70% occurring once; the ten biggest clones make up 5.5% to 6.5%. There are 16 residues in the CDR3. V trimming: 7 bases; J trimming: 2 bases; junction bases outside the gene matches: 8. Germline CDR1 reads SEHNR; CDR2 reads FQNEAQ (reference sequence). The V call is TRBV7-9, the J call TRBJ2-3; TRBD2 matches 11 bases. The sequenced sample was PBMCs. This sequence was found in a human donor in good health. Some clones in this sample may be carry-over from other donors' samples. Here the CDR3 DNA reads TGTGCCAGCACCCCGGGACTAGCGGAGTACACAGATACGCAGTATTTT. Its translation is CASTPGLAEYTDTQYF.